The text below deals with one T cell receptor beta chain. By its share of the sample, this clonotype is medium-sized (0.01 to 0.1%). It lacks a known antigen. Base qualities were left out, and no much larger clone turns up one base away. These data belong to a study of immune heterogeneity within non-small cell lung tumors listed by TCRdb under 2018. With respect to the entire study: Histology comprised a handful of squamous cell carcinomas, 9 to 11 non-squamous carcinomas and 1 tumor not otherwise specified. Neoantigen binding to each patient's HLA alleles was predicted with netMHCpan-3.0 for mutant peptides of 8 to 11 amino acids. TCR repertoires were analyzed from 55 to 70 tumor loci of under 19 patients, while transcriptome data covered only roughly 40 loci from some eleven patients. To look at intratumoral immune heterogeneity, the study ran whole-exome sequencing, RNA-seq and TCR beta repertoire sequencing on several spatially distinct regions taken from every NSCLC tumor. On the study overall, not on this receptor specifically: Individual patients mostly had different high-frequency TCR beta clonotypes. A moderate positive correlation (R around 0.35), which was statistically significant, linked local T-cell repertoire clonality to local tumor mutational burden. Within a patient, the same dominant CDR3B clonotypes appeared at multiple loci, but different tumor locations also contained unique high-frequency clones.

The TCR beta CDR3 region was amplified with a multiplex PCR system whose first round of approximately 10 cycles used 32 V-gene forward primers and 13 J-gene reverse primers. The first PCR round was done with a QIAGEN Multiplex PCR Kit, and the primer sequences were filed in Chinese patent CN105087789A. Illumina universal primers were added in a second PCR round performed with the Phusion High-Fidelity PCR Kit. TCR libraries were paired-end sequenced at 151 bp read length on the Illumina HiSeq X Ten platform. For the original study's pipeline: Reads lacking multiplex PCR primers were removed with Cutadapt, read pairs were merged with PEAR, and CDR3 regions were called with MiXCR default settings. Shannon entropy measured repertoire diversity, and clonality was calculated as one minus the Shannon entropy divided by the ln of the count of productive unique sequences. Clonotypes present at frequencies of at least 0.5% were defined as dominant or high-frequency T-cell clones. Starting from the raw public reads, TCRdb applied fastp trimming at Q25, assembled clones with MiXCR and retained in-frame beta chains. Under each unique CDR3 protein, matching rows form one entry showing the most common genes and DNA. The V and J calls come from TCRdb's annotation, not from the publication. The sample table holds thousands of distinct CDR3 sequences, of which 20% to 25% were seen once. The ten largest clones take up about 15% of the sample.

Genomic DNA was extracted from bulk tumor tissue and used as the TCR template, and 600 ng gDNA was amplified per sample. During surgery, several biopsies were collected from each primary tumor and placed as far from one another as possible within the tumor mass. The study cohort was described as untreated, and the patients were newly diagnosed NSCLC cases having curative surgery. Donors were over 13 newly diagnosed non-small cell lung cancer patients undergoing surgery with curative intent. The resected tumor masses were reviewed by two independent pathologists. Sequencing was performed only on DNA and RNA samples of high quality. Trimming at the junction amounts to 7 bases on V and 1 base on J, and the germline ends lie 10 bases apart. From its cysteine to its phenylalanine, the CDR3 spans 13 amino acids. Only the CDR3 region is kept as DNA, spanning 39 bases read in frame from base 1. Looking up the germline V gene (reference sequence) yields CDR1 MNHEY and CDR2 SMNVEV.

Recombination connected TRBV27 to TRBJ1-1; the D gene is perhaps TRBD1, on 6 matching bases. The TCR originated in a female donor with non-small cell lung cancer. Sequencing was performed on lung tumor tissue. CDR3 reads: CASKGVWNTEAFF. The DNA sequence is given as TGTGCCAGCAAGGGGGTTTGGAACACTGAAGCTTTCTTT.